The 17 T cell receptor beta chains given below trace back to one sample, sequenced in a study of neurological immune-mediated disorders. TCRdb recomputed calls from the 5' RACE reads with MiXCR, one row per CDR3 protein. This table holds under 70,000 distinct CDR3 sequences, roughly 3.5% found once. Sequenced: PBMCs. The receptors originated from a woman between 55 and 75 years old with multiple sclerosis.

The sample holds many counts of this clonotype. The chain combines TRBV5-1 with TRBJ1-3; D ambiguous. Trimming stripped 0 bases from V and 4 bases from J, with 5 bases between. Germline CDR1 reads SGHRS; CDR2 reads YFSETQ. The CDR3 spans 13 residues. In DNA form, the CDR3 reads TGCGCCAGCAGCTTGGAAAGGGGAAACACCATATATTTT. Its translation is CASSLERGNTIYF.

This clonotype is categorized as medium-sized (0.01 to 0.1%). This chain joins TRBV20-1 and TRBJ2-7; 9 bases are a match to TRBD2. Germline V gene data show CDR1 as DFQATT and CDR2 as SNEGSKA (reference sequence). CDR3 size: 14 residues. The V and J ends lost 6 bases and 5 bases, in that order; junction bases with no gene match: 11. DNA of the CDR3: TGCAGTGCCGACACTTCGCGGGAGGGGAACGAGCAGTACTTC. It translates to CSADTSREGNEQYF.

In this sample, this clonotype turned up many times. The rearrangement links TRBV20-1 to TRBJ1-5; 8 bases map to TRBD1. The trim removed 6 bases at V and 4 bases at J, leaving 11 bases unmatched. The CDR3 sequence is 15 residues long. Germline V gives CDR1 DFQATT, CDR2 SNEGSKA (reference sequence). CDR3 sequence (DNA): TGCAGTGCCCTGGTCCCGGGACAGGTTAATCAGCCCCAGCATTTT. Its protein is CSALVPGQVNQPQHF.

In this sample, this clonotype turned up many times. The chain uses TRBV10-3 and TRBJ2-5; D gene ambiguous. The germline gives CDR1 ENHRY, CDR2 SYGVKD. This CDR3 has 15 residues. V was cut by 2 bases and J by 1 base, with 11 bases left in between. CDR3 coding DNA: TGTGCCATCAGTGAGGTTCGTGGGGTCCAAGAGACCCAGTACTTC. It yields the protein CAISEVRGVQETQYF.

The table lists this clonotype with many counts. J is TRBJ1-5 and V is TRBV5-5; 9 bases align to TRBD1. With 1 base clipped from V and 4 bases from J, the junction kept 9 bases outside the gene matches. The CDR3 runs 17 residues. Per the germline V gene, CDR1 is SGHKS and CDR2 is YYEKEE (reference sequence). The CDR3 bases are TGTGCCAGCAGCTTGCGGGGGGGACAGGGCAGAAATCAGCCCCAGCATTTT. It is translated as CASSLRGGQGRNQPQHF. The whole variable domain, filled in from reference TRBV5-5 and TRBJ1-5, reads DAGVTQSPTHLIKTRGQQVTLRCSPISGHKSVSWYQQVLGQGPQFIFQYYEKEERGRGNFPDRFSARQFPNYSSELNVNALLLGDSALYLCASSLRGGQGRNQPQHFGDGTRLSIL.

This clonotype appeared a few times. With a much larger clone just one base away, this may be a read error. This chain uses TRBV20-1 with TRBJ1-6; the D is unclear. This CDR3 contains 15 residues. Germline V gene lookup returns CDR1 DFQATT and CDR2 SNEGSKA (reference sequence). This CDR3 is CSARGVQSYNSHLHF. The CDR3 region has the DNA TGCAGTGCTAGAGGCGTCCAAAGCTATAATTCACACCTCCACTTT.

A few counts support this clonotype. This may arise from a read error, as a much more abundant clone is one base away. This rearrangement joins TRBV10-3 to TRBJ2-5; weak D call: TRBD1 (6 bases). Germline V gene lookup returns CDR1 ENHRY and CDR2 SYGVKD. The CDR3 is 13 residues long. The CDR3 is CATLQLGQENQYF. The DNA for the CDR3 is TGTGCCACTTTACAGCTGGGACAAGAGAACCAGTACTTC.

This clonotype came up many times. This chain uses TRBV6-5 with TRBJ1-6, with D perhaps TRBD1 (6 bases). Germline loops: CDR1 MNHEY, CDR2 SVGAGI. V lost 2 bases and J 0 bases, leaving 8 bases between the germline ends. There are 16 residues in the CDR3. This CDR3 is CASSYIGGSYNSPLHF. In nucleotides, the CDR3 is TGTGCCAGCAGTTACATAGGGGGCTCCTATAATTCACCCCTCCACTTT.

This clonotype was observed at least ten times. The genes are TRBV6-5 and TRBJ2-1; TRBD2 matches at 8 bases. Looked up from germline, CDR1 is MNHEY and CDR2 is SVGAGI. Unmatched junction bases numbered 13, after V lost 6 bases and J lost 6 bases. This CDR3 has 16 residues. The CDR3 is CASSSPGLASGNEQFF. The CDR3 nucleotides are TGTGCCAGCAGCTCCCCCGGACTAGCCTCGGGCAATGAGCAGTTCTTC.

This clonotype showed up many times. V gene TRBV9 combines with J gene TRBJ2-6, with D uncertain. This CDR3 comprises 18 residues. V was trimmed by 0 bases and J by 0 bases, leaving 13 bases between them. In germline, CDR1 is SGDLS, CDR2 YYNGEE. The CDR3 is CASSVAADPNSGANVLTF. The CDR3 DNA sequence: TGTGCCAGCAGCGTAGCGGCGGACCCCAACTCTGGGGCCAACGTCCTGACTTTC.

This clonotype was seen at least ten times. The chain uses TRBV5-6 and TRBJ2-7, with D possibly TRBD2 on 7 matching bases. Germline V lookup: CDR1 SGHDT, CDR2 YYEEEE. The CDR3 sequence is 14 residues long. V was trimmed by 1 base and J by 2 bases, leaving 10 bases between them. The DNA for the CDR3 is TGTGCCAGCAGCTTGAAGGGGGGGGCCTACGAGCAGTACTTC. Protein: CASSLKGGAYEQYF.

This clonotype was observed at least ten times. The J gene is TRBJ2-5, the V gene TRBV6-2 or TRBV6-3; 9 bases match TRBD2. CDR1 is MNHEY, CDR2 SVGEGT, per germline. The CDR3 runs to 15 residues. V lost 6 bases to trimming and J lost 9 bases; unmatched junction nucleotides: 14. DNA of the CDR3: TGTGCCAGCAGGACTCCGGGACTAGCCTCCAAGGCCCAGTACTTC. Amino acids: CASRTPGLASKAQYF.

This clonotype was detected ten times or more. This chain joins TRBV3-1 and TRBJ2-7; 9 bases are a match to TRBD2. Germline loops: CDR1 LGHDT, CDR2 YNNKEL (reference sequence). The CDR3 spans 12 residues. V gave up 8 bases and J gave up 6 bases; unmatched junction bases: 5. The CDR3 DNA follows: TGTGCCAGCGGTAGCGGGAGTCTCGAGCAGTACTTC. This encodes CASGSGSLEQYF.

Many counts were recorded for this clonotype. This rearrangement joins TRBV10-3 to TRBJ1-2, with a possible D match to TRBD1 (5 bases). This CDR3 comprises 13 residues. CDR1 is ENHRY, CDR2 SYGVKD, per germline. V was clipped by 10 bases and J by 3 bases, with 15 bases between them. The CDR3 region is CATIGTTDYGYTF. The DNA for the CDR3 is TGTGCCACCATAGGGACCACCGACTATGGCTACACCTTC.

This clonotype was counted ten times or more. V is TRBV29-1 and J is TRBJ1-1, with TRBD1 identical over 9 bases. This CDR3 comprises 15 residues. V gave up 4 bases and J gave up 5 bases; unmatched junction bases: 11. From germline, CDR1 is SQVTM and CDR2 ANQGSEA. The DNA of the CDR3 is TGCAGCGTTGGGTACAGGGGGCGAATGAGGACTGAAGCTTTCTTT. It translates to CSVGYRGRMRTEAFF.

The sample holds many counts of this clonotype. The CDR3: CASSLGTGGPEYEQYF. The CDR3 DNA is TGTGCCAGCAGCTTAGGGACCGGAGGGCCGGAGTACGAGCAGTACTTC. The genes are TRBV7-8 and TRBJ2-7; the D gene is possibly TRBD2 (6 bases). The CDR3 extends over 16 amino acids. V was cut by 1 base and J by 4 bases, with 17 bases left in between. From germline, CDR1 is SGHVS and CDR2 FQNEAQ.

This clonotype occurred many times. J is TRBJ2-5 and V is TRBV5-1; 8 nucleotides agree with TRBD1. Germline V lookup: CDR1 SGHRS, CDR2 YFSETQ. The CDR3 runs to 16 residues. The V and J ends lost 0 bases and 1 base, in that order; junction bases with no gene match: 5. The CDR3 coding sequence is TGCGCCAGCAGCTTGGATGGGACAGGTCGCCAAGAGACCCAGTACTTC. Its translation: CASSLDGTGRQETQYF.